A single T cell receptor (beta chain) is shown here with its context. This clone's antigen is unknown. Nothing much larger sits one base from this clone, and base qualities are not available. The sample originates from a study of technical replicates of blood from a handful of donors (dated by TCRdb to the late 2010s). Per the germline V gene, SGHNT is the CDR1 and YENEEA is the CDR2. Cut back by 2 bases and 2 bases, the V and J ends lie 7 bases apart. From the cysteine up to the phenylalanine, the CDR3 has a length of 13 residues. Only the CDR3 DNA stays, 39 bases, in frame from base 1. The receptor library was made with the immunoSEQ multiplex PCR assay. The table comes from immuneACCESS by way of TCRdb, which keeps in-frame sequences with V and J called. Part of the clones is missing from these tables; in studies checked, under half for an unresolved V gene and the rest for unknown reasons. The sample data list about 81,000 clones, and around 95% of these were observed just once. Of the sample, about 0.36% is held by the ten largest clones.

This chain joins TRBV11-3 to TRBJ2-7, with TRBD1 tentatively as D gene (5 bases match). This receptor was identified in a human donor in good health. The sequencing sample was made of T cells isolated from PBMCs. The CDR3 reads CASSLTGAYEQYF. The DNA sequence follows: TGTGCCAGCAGCTTAACAGGTGCCTACGAGCAGTACTTC.